The rows below give T cell receptor beta chains drawn from one sample of a study of CD8+ T cells in alopecia areata. Assay used: immunoSEQ multiplex PCR; TCRdb lists only in-frame clones, some missing. The sample yields about 180,000 clones, 40% to 55% seen once. The specimen was CD8+ T cells sorted from blood, collected at approximately week 51, from a patient treated with tofacitinib. These receptors all stem from a human donor with alopecia areata. Both conserved end residues are part of each CDR3. D genes are given only for firm matches. Expanded clones are given a class, and other clones once, few, many or no size at all.

J gene | D gene | clone size | V gene | CDR3 protein | CDR3 DNA
TRBJ2-6 | TRBD2 | NA | TRBV27 | CASSETSAGANVLTF | TGTGCCAGCAGTGAAACTAGCGCTGGGGCCAACGTCCTGACTTTC
TRBJ1-6 | TRBD1 | NA | TRBV27 | CASSSTGANSPLHF | TGTGCCAGCAGTTCGACAGGGGCCAATTCACCCCTCCACTTT
TRBJ2-3 | TRBD1 | NA | TRBV27 | CASSSDRDHTQYF | TGTGCCAGCAGTTCGGACAGGGATCATACGCAGTATTTT
TRBJ1-2 | NA | NA | TRBV29-1 | CSVPHRADYGYTF | TGCAGCGTGCCCCACAGGGCTGACTATGGCTACACCTTC
TRBJ2-5 | NA | few | TRBV29-1 | CSVGGWTQYF | TGCAGCGTTGGGGGGTGGACCCAGTACTTC
TRBJ2-2 | NA | few | TRBV6-5 | CASSYVSGTGELFF | TGTGCCAGCAGTTACGTCTCAGGAACCGGGGAGCTGTTTTTT
TRBJ1-6 | TRBD1 | few | TRBV27 | CASSPGQGQSPLHF | TGTGCCAGCAGCCCGGGACAGGGTCAGTCACCCCTCCACTTT
TRBJ1-1 | NA | NA | TRBV7-6 | CASSLGGPGAFF | TGTGCCAGCAGCTTAGGGGGGCCCGGGGCTTTCTTT
TRBJ2-5 | NA | NA | TRBV6-1 | CASSATGPGGPETQYF | TGTGCCAGCAGTGCTACGGGACCCGGGGGGCCAGAGACCCAGTACTTC
TRBJ2-5 | NA | once | TRBV29-1 | CSVDRGEETQYF | TGCAGCGTTGACAGGGGGGAAGAGACCCAGTACTTC
TRBJ2-7 | NA | NA | TRBV30 | CAWDLSTGGEQYF | TGTGCCTGGGACTTATCGACTGGGGGCGAGCAGTACTTC
TRBJ2-7 | TRBD2 | NA | TRBV6-5 | CASSYREEYEQYF | TGTGCCAGCAGTTACCGGGAGGAATACGAGCAGTACTTC
TRBJ2-7 | NA | NA | TRBV5-6 | CASSLDTRYEQYF | TGTGCCAGCAGCTTGGACACCCGATACGAGCAGTACTTC
TRBJ2-2 | NA | NA | TRBV7-9 | CASSRLSGHPSDTGELFF | TGTGCCAGCAGCCGACTCTCGGGACACCCCTCGGACACCGGGGAGCTGTTTTTT
TRBJ2-7 | TRBD2 | NA | TRBV5-1 | CASSLASGVYEQYF | TGCGCCAGCAGCTTGGCTAGCGGGGTTTACGAGCAGTACTTC
TRBJ2-7 | NA | many | TRBV5-6 | CASEDRVAYEQYF | TGTGCCAGCGAAGACAGAGTGGCCTACGAGCAGTACTTC
TRBJ1-1 | TRBD1 | few | TRBV29-1 | CSVQYNRGEMNTEAFF | TGCAGCGTTCAATATAACAGGGGCGAGATGAACACTGAAGCTTTCTTT
TRBJ1-6 | NA | once | TRBV5-1 | CASSHRRTAGNSPLHF | TGCGCCAGCAGCCACCGGCGCACAGCAGGAAATTCACCCCTCCACTTT
TRBJ1-1 | NA | few | TRBV5-1 | CASSGTNTEAFF | TGCGCCAGCAGCGGCACCAACACTGAAGCTTTCTTT
TRBJ2-1 | TRBD1 | NA | TRBV7-2 | CASSMPGQGLHEQFF | TGTGCCAGCAGCATGCCGGGACAGGGTCTTCATGAGCAGTTCTTC
TRBJ2-7 | NA | NA | TRBV5-1 | CASSSRPGSYEQYF | TGCGCCAGCAGCTCCCGCCCGGGCTCCTACGAGCAGTACTTC
TRBJ2-3 | NA | NA | TRBV18 | CASNPPTRTDTQYF | TGTGCCAGCAACCCACCCACCCGGACAGATACGCAGTATTTT
TRBJ2-2 | NA | many | TRBV5-4 | CASSLKGVGTGELFF | TGTGCCAGCAGCTTGAAAGGGGTCGGTACCGGGGAGCTGTTTTTT
TRBJ1-2 | NA | NA | TRBV29-1 | CSFSDRGAVYGYTF | TGCAGCTTTAGCGACCGGGGGGCTGTGTATGGCTACACCTTC
TRBJ2-7 | NA | few | TRBV6-6 | CASSSGEDYEQYF | TGTGCCAGCAGTTCAGGGGAGGACTACGAGCAGTACTTC
TRBJ2-5 | NA | few | TRBV4-1 | CASSYPGPKQETQYF | TGCGCCAGCAGCTACCCGGGACCGAAACAAGAGACCCAGTACTTC
TRBJ2-7 | TRBD1 | NA | TRBV7-9 | CASRTGQGSYEQYF | TGTGCCAGCAGGACAGGACAGGGTAGCTACGAGCAGTACTTC
TRBJ2-5 | TRBD1 | many | TRBV5-1 | CASSLTGGEETQYF | TGCGCCAGCAGCTTGACAGGGGGCGAAGAGACCCAGTACTTC
TRBJ2-7 | NA | NA | TRBV6-5 | CASSYYREPYEQYF | TGTGCCAGCAGTTATTACCGGGAGCCCTACGAGCAGTACTTC
TRBJ2-2 | NA | NA | TRBV9 | CASSTTDTGELFF | TGTGCCAGCAGCACAACAGACACCGGGGAGCTGTTTTTT
TRBJ2-7 | NA | once | TRBV7-9 | CASSLTYEQYF | TGTGCCAGCAGCTTGACCTACGAGCAGTACTTC
TRBJ1-3 | NA | NA | TRBV4-1 | CASSHGTEVYTIYF | TGCGCCAGCAGCCACGGGACGGAGGTATACACCATATATTTT
TRBJ2-5 | NA | NA | TRBV5-1 | CASSLGWGETQYF | TGCGCCAGCAGCTTAGGTTGGGGAGAGACCCAGTACTTC
TRBJ2-4 | TRBD1 | few | TRBV29-1 | CSVAAGDRAAGNIQYF | TGCAGCGTTGCGGCAGGGGACAGGGCAGCTGGAAACATTCAGTACTTC
TRBJ2-5 | NA | few | TRBV7-2 | CASSYRLTETQYF | TGTGCCAGCAGCTATCGACTCACAGAGACCCAGTACTTC
TRBJ2-7 | NA | NA | TRBV30 | CAWEAPPDEQYF | TGTGCCTGGGAAGCCCCCCCTGACGAGCAGTACTTC
TRBJ2-3 | NA | NA | TRBV6-1 | CASRRGGSTDTQYF | TGTGCCAGCAGGCGGGGTGGGAGCACAGATACGCAGTATTTT
TRBJ2-7 | NA | NA | TRBV29-1 | CSVVRQGLHEQYF | TGCAGCGTTGTAAGGCAGGGTCTCCACGAGCAGTACTTC
TRBJ1-1 | NA | NA | TRBV30 | CAWNKLPNTEAFF | TGTGCCTGGAATAAACTCCCGAACACTGAAGCTTTCTTT